This is a list of T cell receptor beta chains from one sample in a study of T cells in Graves' hyperthyroidism and ophthalmopathy. TCRdb passed the multiplex PCR reads through MiXCR, listing each CDR3 protein once. The sample has more than 550,000 distinct CDR3 sequences; around 20% are singletons. Specimen: blood. The receptors stem from a woman in her forties or fifties with Graves' hyperthyroidism that later progressed to Graves' ophthalmopathy. Both conserved end residues are part of each CDR3. D genes are given only for firm matches. Size is stated for part of the rows, as once, few or many counts, or as a class when the clone is expanded.

clone_size: NA
v_call: TRBV10-3
d_call: TRBD1
j_call: TRBJ2-7
cdr3_aa: CAITPSDRETYEQYF
cdr3_nt: TGTGCCATCACCCCGTCGGACAGGGAGACCTACGAGCAGTACTTC

clone_size: many
v_call: TRBV6-1
d_call: NA
j_call: TRBJ1-1
cdr3_aa: CASSRETGTEAFF
cdr3_nt: TGTGCCAGCAGCCGAGAAACAGGGACTGAAGCTTTCTTT

clone_size: many
v_call: TRBV7-9
d_call: NA
j_call: TRBJ2-5
cdr3_aa: CASSLGDLVETQYF
cdr3_nt: TGTGCCAGCAGCTTAGGGGACCTTGTCGAGACCCAGTACTTC

clone_size: NA
v_call: TRBV3-1
d_call: NA
j_call: TRBJ1-5
cdr3_aa: CASSQESGNSNQPQHF
cdr3_nt: TGTGCCAGCAGCCAAGAATCGGGAAATAGCAATCAGCCCCAGCATTTT

clone_size: many
v_call: TRBV5-5
d_call: NA
j_call: TRBJ2-1
cdr3_aa: CASSWATVYNEQFF
cdr3_nt: TGTGCCAGCAGCTGGGCGACAGTGTACAATGAGCAGTTCTTC

clone_size: NA
v_call: TRBV20-1
d_call: TRBD2
j_call: TRBJ2-1
cdr3_aa: CSADPGTSPYNEQFF
cdr3_nt: TGCAGTGCTGACCCCGGGACTAGTCCCTACAATGAGCAGTTCTTC

clone_size: NA
v_call: TRBV4-1
d_call: NA
j_call: TRBJ1-1
cdr3_aa: CASSQVATALEAFF
cdr3_nt: TGCGCCAGCAGCCAAGTCGCCACGGCACTTGAAGCTTTCTTT

clone_size: many
v_call: TRBV6-1
d_call: NA
j_call: TRBJ1-5
cdr3_aa: CASRELSSNQPQHF
cdr3_nt: TGTGCCAGCAGAGAGTTGTCGAGCAATCAGCCCCAGCATTTT

clone_size: NA
v_call: TRBV6-1
d_call: NA
j_call: TRBJ1-2
cdr3_aa: CASTTRTTAPEGYTF
cdr3_nt: TGTGCCAGCACCACCAGGACGACAGCCCCGGAGGGCTACACCTTC

clone_size: NA
v_call: TRBV6-5
d_call: NA
j_call: TRBJ2-1
cdr3_aa: CASSWRPTDSSYNEQFF
cdr3_nt: TGTGCCAGCAGTTGGCGACCAACTGACAGCTCCTACAATGAGCAGTTCTTC

clone_size: NA
v_call: TRBV11-3
d_call: NA
j_call: TRBJ2-3
cdr3_aa: CASSTSDGGPDTQYF
cdr3_nt: TGTGCCAGCAGCACTTCAGATGGAGGCCCAGATACGCAGTATTTT

clone_size: few
v_call: TRBV27
d_call: NA
j_call: TRBJ1-4
cdr3_aa: CASSAVGGNEKLFF
cdr3_nt: TGTGCCAGCTCGGCCGTGGGGGGTAATGAAAAACTGTTTTTT

clone_size: few
v_call: TRBV18
d_call: TRBD1
j_call: TRBJ1-5
cdr3_aa: CASSPGTGENQPQHF
cdr3_nt: TGTGCCAGCTCACCCGGGACAGGGGAAAATCAGCCCCAGCATTTT

clone_size: NA
v_call: TRBV6-1
d_call: NA
j_call: TRBJ2-1
cdr3_aa: CASKIGGQFYNEQFF
cdr3_nt: TGTGCCAGCAAAATCGGGGGACAGTTCTACAATGAGCAGTTCTTC

clone_size: few
v_call: TRBV9
d_call: NA
j_call: TRBJ2-3
cdr3_aa: CASSGGDPGDTQYF
cdr3_nt: TGTGCCAGCAGCGGAGGGGACCCGGGAGATACGCAGTATTTT

clone_size: few
v_call: TRBV27
d_call: NA
j_call: TRBJ2-3
cdr3_aa: CASRQGTTDTQYF
cdr3_nt: TGTGCCAGCAGACAGGGTACCACAGATACGCAGTATTTT

clone_size: NA
v_call: TRBV10-3
d_call: NA
j_call: TRBJ1-5
cdr3_aa: CAIRDSNQPQHF
cdr3_nt: TGTGCCATCAGGGACTCCAATCAGCCCCAGCATTTT

clone_size: NA
v_call: TRBV6-2/TRBV6-3
d_call: NA
j_call: TRBJ1-3
cdr3_aa: CASSAGQAYSGNTIYF
cdr3_nt: TGTGCCAGCAGTGCAGGACAAGCCTACTCTGGAAACACCATATATTTT

clone_size: NA
v_call: TRBV4-1
d_call: TRBD1
j_call: TRBJ2-2
cdr3_aa: CASSQEFWTGANTGELFF
cdr3_nt: TGCGCCAGCAGCCAAGAGTTTTGGACAGGGGCGAACACCGGGGAGCTGTTTTTT

clone_size: many
v_call: TRBV20-1
d_call: NA
j_call: TRBJ1-1
cdr3_aa: CSARLSGKNTEAFF
cdr3_nt: TGCAGTGCTAGGCTATCCGGGAAGAACACTGAAGCTTTCTTT

clone_size: many
v_call: TRBV3-1
d_call: NA
j_call: TRBJ1-1
cdr3_aa: CASRPSGGFTEAFF
cdr3_nt: TGTGCCAGCAGACCCTCGGGGGGTTTCACTGAAGCTTTCTTT

clone_size: many
v_call: TRBV20-1
d_call: NA
j_call: TRBJ1-4
cdr3_aa: CSASGGSTNEKLFF
cdr3_nt: TGCAGTGCCTCCGGAGGATCAACTAATGAAAAACTGTTTTTT

clone_size: NA
v_call: TRBV5-1
d_call: NA
j_call: TRBJ2-7
cdr3_aa: CASSVGQGGREQYF
cdr3_nt: TGCGCCAGCAGCGTAGGACAGGGAGGGAGGGAGCAGTACTTC

clone_size: NA
v_call: TRBV19
d_call: TRBD1
j_call: TRBJ2-5
cdr3_aa: CASSIGQGATQYF
cdr3_nt: TGTGCCAGTAGTATAGGTCAGGGGGCGACCCAGTACTTC

clone_size: once
v_call: TRBV20-1
d_call: TRBD1
j_call: TRBJ1-1
cdr3_aa: CSAGMSGGDGISHTEAFF
cdr3_nt: TGCAGTGCTGGGATGTCAGGGGGCGATGGGATATCCCACACTGAAGCTTTCTTT

clone_size: NA
v_call: TRBV7-9
d_call: TRBD2
j_call: TRBJ2-1
cdr3_aa: CASSQLTSGGADEQFF
cdr3_nt: TGTGCCAGCAGCCAACTGACTAGCGGGGGGGCCGATGAGCAGTTCTTC

clone_size: few
v_call: TRBV5-4
d_call: TRBD2
j_call: TRBJ2-7
cdr3_aa: CASSRGGGEAYEQYF
cdr3_nt: TGTGCCAGCAGTCGTGGCGGGGGAGAGGCCTACGAGCAGTACTTC

clone_size: NA
v_call: TRBV14
d_call: NA
j_call: TRBJ1-5
cdr3_aa: CASSQAKGHLSNQPQHF
cdr3_nt: TGTGCCAGCAGCCAAGCTAAGGGACACCTTAGCAATCAGCCCCAGCATTTT

clone_size: NA
v_call: TRBV19
d_call: TRBD2
j_call: TRBJ2-1
cdr3_aa: CASNARLALDEQFF
cdr3_nt: TGTGCCAGTAATGCTCGACTAGCCCTAGATGAGCAGTTCTTC

clone_size: NA
v_call: TRBV6-2/TRBV6-3
d_call: NA
j_call: TRBJ1-1
cdr3_aa: CAGSSLQALSAEAFF
cdr3_nt: TGTGCCGGCAGTTCCCTACAGGCCTTGAGCGCTGAAGCTTTCTTT

clone_size: few
v_call: TRBV19
d_call: NA
j_call: TRBJ2-5
cdr3_aa: CASSISGGRETQYF
cdr3_nt: TGTGCCAGTAGTATATCCGGGGGACGAGAGACCCAGTACTTC

clone_size: many
v_call: TRBV9
d_call: NA
j_call: TRBJ2-5
cdr3_aa: CASSLPVAVPYQETQYF
cdr3_nt: TGTGCCAGCAGCCTCCCGGTAGCGGTCCCGTACCAAGAGACCCAGTACTTC

clone_size: NA
v_call: TRBV14
d_call: NA
j_call: TRBJ1-2
cdr3_aa: CASRAGSYGYTF
cdr3_nt: TGTGCCAGCAGAGCGGGAAGCTATGGCTACACCTTC

clone_size: many
v_call: TRBV5-5
d_call: NA
j_call: TRBJ1-2
cdr3_aa: CASSFQGTNYGYTF
cdr3_nt: TGTGCCAGCAGCTTCCAGGGTACTAACTATGGCTACACCTTC

clone_size: many
v_call: TRBV5-1
d_call: NA
j_call: TRBJ2-1
cdr3_aa: CASSPQMTENNEQFF
cdr3_nt: TGCGCCAGCAGCCCGCAAATGACCGAAAACAATGAGCAGTTCTTC

clone_size: many
v_call: TRBV11-2
d_call: NA
j_call: TRBJ2-7
cdr3_aa: CASSLPPYHYEQYF
cdr3_nt: TGTGCCAGCAGCTTACCGCCGTATCACTACGAGCAGTACTTC

clone_size: many
v_call: TRBV11-2
d_call: NA
j_call: TRBJ2-5
cdr3_aa: CASSLATGRSETQYF
cdr3_nt: TGTGCCAGCAGCTTAGCGACGGGGCGATCCGAGACCCAGTACTTC

clone_size: NA
v_call: TRBV12-3/TRBV12-4
d_call: TRBD1
j_call: TRBJ2-7
cdr3_aa: CASTLDRGGYEQYF
cdr3_nt: TGTGCCAGCACCCTCGACAGGGGGGGCTACGAGCAGTACTTC

clone_size: few
v_call: TRBV7-9
d_call: NA
j_call: TRBJ1-2
cdr3_aa: CASSPSERSYTF
cdr3_nt: TGTGCCAGCAGCCCAAGTGAGAGGAGCTACACCTTC

clone_size: many
v_call: TRBV11-2
d_call: NA
j_call: TRBJ1-2
cdr3_aa: CASSLMGRNFYGYTF
cdr3_nt: TGTGCCAGCAGCTTAATGGGCAGAAACTTCTATGGCTACACCTTC

clone_size: few
v_call: TRBV20-1
d_call: NA
j_call: TRBJ1-6
cdr3_aa: CSAREDGDGPLHF
cdr3_nt: TGCAGTGCTAGGGAAGACGGAGACGGACCCCTCCACTTT

clone_size: many
v_call: TRBV5-5
d_call: NA
j_call: TRBJ2-1
cdr3_aa: CASGGDGRPYNEQFF
cdr3_nt: TGTGCCAGCGGAGGGGACGGCCGTCCATACAATGAGCAGTTCTTC

clone_size: few
v_call: TRBV6-1
d_call: NA
j_call: TRBJ1-1
cdr3_aa: CASNPIGGYTEAFF
cdr3_nt: TGTGCCAGCAACCCAATAGGGGGGTACACTGAAGCTTTCTTT

clone_size: NA
v_call: TRBV28
d_call: NA
j_call: TRBJ1-2
cdr3_aa: CASNGGDYGYTF
cdr3_nt: TGTGCCAGCAACGGCGGTGACTATGGCTACACCTTC

clone_size: many
v_call: TRBV11-2
d_call: TRBD1
j_call: TRBJ1-2
cdr3_aa: CASSRGQSNYGYTF
cdr3_nt: TGTGCCAGCAGCAGGGGACAGTCTAACTATGGCTACACCTTC

clone_size: many
v_call: TRBV30
d_call: NA
j_call: TRBJ1-1
cdr3_aa: CAWSSGAEAFF
cdr3_nt: TGTGCCTGGAGCTCTGGGGCTGAAGCTTTCTTT

clone_size: many
v_call: TRBV12-3/TRBV12-4
d_call: TRBD1
j_call: TRBJ1-5
cdr3_aa: CASSHTGEVGNQPQHF
cdr3_nt: TGTGCCAGCAGCCACACAGGGGAGGTAGGCAATCAGCCCCAGCATTTT

clone_size: few
v_call: TRBV12-3/TRBV12-4
d_call: TRBD2
j_call: TRBJ2-7
cdr3_aa: CASSFKSGGGAVYEQYF
cdr3_nt: TGTGCCAGCAGTTTCAAGTCTGGCGGGGGGGCCGTCTACGAGCAGTACTTC

clone_size: few
v_call: TRBV7-9
d_call: NA
j_call: TRBJ1-2
cdr3_aa: CASSLVPREDYTF
cdr3_nt: TGTGCCAGCAGCTTAGTTCCCAGGGAGGACTACACCTTC

clone_size: few
v_call: TRBV29-1
d_call: TRBD1
j_call: TRBJ2-1
cdr3_aa: CSVVTGAMGNEQFF
cdr3_nt: TGCAGCGTGGTGACAGGGGCCATGGGGAATGAGCAGTTCTTC

clone_size: many
v_call: TRBV3-1
d_call: NA
j_call: TRBJ1-1
cdr3_aa: CASSPVWGRPEAFF
cdr3_nt: TGTGCCAGCAGCCCGGTGTGGGGGCGGCCTGAAGCTTTCTTT

clone_size: many
v_call: TRBV18
d_call: TRBD2
j_call: TRBJ2-1
cdr3_aa: CASSPRTSGGRDEQFF
cdr3_nt: TGTGCCAGCTCACCACGAACTAGCGGGGGCAGGGATGAGCAGTTCTTC

clone_size: NA
v_call: TRBV6-5
d_call: NA
j_call: TRBJ2-7
cdr3_aa: CASGYRNDEQYF
cdr3_nt: TGTGCCAGCGGTTACAGGAACGACGAGCAGTACTTC

clone_size: NA
v_call: TRBV19
d_call: NA
j_call: TRBJ1-1
cdr3_aa: CASNQNTEAFF
cdr3_nt: TGTGCCAGTAACCAGAACACTGAAGCTTTCTTT

clone_size: many
v_call: TRBV5-1
d_call: TRBD2
j_call: TRBJ2-1
cdr3_aa: CASSLGSGVNEQFF
cdr3_nt: TGCGCCAGCAGCTTGGGTAGCGGGGTCAATGAGCAGTTCTTC

clone_size: many
v_call: TRBV6-1
d_call: TRBD2
j_call: TRBJ2-5
cdr3_aa: CASTEGRGGQETQYF
cdr3_nt: TGTGCCAGCACTGAAGGGCGGGGGGGCCAAGAGACCCAGTACTTC

clone_size: few
v_call: TRBV6-1
d_call: TRBD1
j_call: TRBJ1-2
cdr3_aa: CASSQDRGAAGYTF
cdr3_nt: TGTGCCAGCAGTCAAGACAGGGGAGCTGCTGGCTACACCTTC

clone_size: NA
v_call: TRBV5-1
d_call: TRBD1
j_call: TRBJ1-2
cdr3_aa: CASSSDRGNYGYTF
cdr3_nt: TGCGCCAGCAGCTCTGACAGGGGGAACTATGGCTACACCTTC